The clone carrying this T cell receptor beta chain came up once. The CDR3 has 13 residues. Trimming pared 1 base from V and 7 bases from J, leaving 11 bases between. CDR1 and CDR2 from the germline V gene are SGHVS and FNYEAQ. Generated by immunoSEQ multiplex PCR, the TCRdb table keeps only in-frame clones and is missing some. Of roughly 300,000 clones in the sample, about 85% were seen once. This sample was taken from a study of blood T cell repertoires in COVID-19. For recovered donors of Cohort 3, there were two negative PCRs, clearance, or symptom resolution. Sequencing was carried out using PBMCs or T cells enriched from blood (not recorded which). This sequence joins TRBV7-6 and TRBJ2-7; the D gene is possibly TRBD2 (7 bases). This receptor was identified in a woman in her fifties or sixties who had recovered from COVID-19. CDR3 DNA sequence: TGTGCCAGCAGCTTAGGGGGGGGCGGTGAGCAGTACTTC. It translates to CASSLGGGGEQYF.